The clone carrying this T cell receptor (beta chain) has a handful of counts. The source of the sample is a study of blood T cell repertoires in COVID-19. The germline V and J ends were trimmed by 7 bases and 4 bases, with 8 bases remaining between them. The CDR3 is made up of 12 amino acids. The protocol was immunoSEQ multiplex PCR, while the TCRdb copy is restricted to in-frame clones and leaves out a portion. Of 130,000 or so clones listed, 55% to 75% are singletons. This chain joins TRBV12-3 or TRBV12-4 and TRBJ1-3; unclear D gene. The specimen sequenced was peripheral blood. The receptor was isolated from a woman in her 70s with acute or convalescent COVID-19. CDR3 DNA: TGTGCCAGCACCCCGCGCGGAAACACCATATATTTT. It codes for CASTPRGNTIYF.